Listed here are 27 T cell receptor beta chains from one sample, sequenced in a study of T-cell reconstitution after alpha-beta-depleted transplantation in children (dated by TCRdb to 2015 to 2016). According to the study, the label for this sample's treatment or condition signals: allogeneic hematopoietic cell transplantation with graft depleted of TCRalphabeta T cells and CD19 B cells. Libraries came from PCR. Sequencing was carried out with an Illumina HiSeq 2500. To normalize quantification of the TCRbeta repertoire, the TCR libraries were built with molecular barcoding that relied on unique molecular identifiers. TCRdb's own reprocessing of the public reads used fastp at Q25 and MiXCR and kept productive beta chains. Records with the same CDR3 protein are collapsed into one entry carrying the most frequent genes and DNA. In this sample the table shows about 460,000 distinct CDR3 sequences, 10% of which occur a single time. About 2.1% of the sample is in the top ten clones.

This sample comprised PBMCs, obtained before TCRalphabeta/CD19-depleted stem cell transplant. The receptors derive from a child aged 2 to 15 with inherited bone marrow failure, due to receive a stem cell transplant.

Many counts were recorded for this clonotype. The chain has TRBV4-3 and TRBJ1-1; no clear D. This CDR3 is 15 amino acids long. V was shortened by 0 bases and J by 6 bases, with 14 bases between the two germline ends. CDR1 LGHNA and CDR2 YSLEER come from the germline V gene. CDR3 residues: CASSQEISRVPEAFF. CDR3 bases: TGCGCCAGCAGCCAAGAAATTAGTCGGGTGCCTGAAGCTTTCTTT.

This chain uses TRBV5-1 with TRBJ2-5; D unresolved. Trimming cost V 7 bases and J 5 bases, with 9 bases left between them. The length of the CDR3 is 11 residues. Germline V lookup: CDR1 SGHRS, CDR2 YFSETQ. CDR3 coding DNA: TGCGCCAGCTCTACGTCGGAGACCCAGTACTTC. Translating gives CASSTSETQYF.

Concerning this clonotype itself: Mismatch with germline at one junction end may stem from a read error. The genes are TRBV3-1 and TRBJ2-1; the D gene is possibly TRBD1 (5 bases). The germline CDR1 and CDR2 sequences are LGHDT and YNNKEL (reference sequence). The CDR3 is made up of 17 amino acids. The CDR3 nucleotides read TGTGCCACCAGCCAACATACCCTAGGGGTCGAATACAATGAGCAGTTCTTC. This translates into CATSQHTLGVEYNEQFF.

In its sample, this clonotype was seen many times. This chain links TRBV6-5 with TRBJ2-1; 9 nucleotides agree with TRBD2. The germline gives CDR1 MNHEY, CDR2 SVGAGI. CDR3 length: 16 residues. The ends lost 1 base at V and 6 bases at J; junction bases unmatched: 7. The CDR3 sequence: CASSYLTSGGANEQFF. The CDR3 DNA is TGTGCCAGCAGTTACTTGACTAGCGGAGGGGCCAATGAGCAGTTCTTC.

This clonotype was counted at least ten times. The V call is TRBV7-9, the J call TRBJ2-7; possibly TRBD1 or TRBD2 for D (5 bases each). The CDR3 is 14 residues long. V was clipped by 7 bases and J by 2 bases, with 15 bases between them. In germline, CDR1 is SEHNR, CDR2 FQNEAQ (reference sequence). The DNA of the CDR3 is TGTGCCAGCAACGGGGCAGGGCAGGCCTACGAGCAGTACTTC. Amino acids: CASNGAGQAYEQYF.

This clonotype occurred many times. This sequence joins TRBV30 and TRBJ2-1; tentatively, D is TRBD2 (6 bases). Germline V gives CDR1 GTSNPN, CDR2 SVGIG (reference sequence). V lost 8 bases and J lost 5, with 16 bases in between. This CDR3 has 13 residues. CDR3 bases: TGTGCCGGACGAGGATGGGGGGACAATGAGCAGTTCTTC. Translating gives CAGRGWGDNEQFF. The whole variable domain, filled in from reference TRBV30 and TRBJ2-1, reads SQTIHQWPATLVQPVGSPLSLECTVEGTSNPNLYWYRQAAGRGLQLLFYSVGIGQISSEVPQNLSASRPQDRQFILSSKKLLLSDSGFYLCAGRGWGDNEQFFGPGTRLTVL.

This chain links TRBV30 with TRBJ2-7; no reliable D call. The CDR3 totals 12 residues. V lost 0 bases and J lost 3, with 6 bases in between. Germline V gives CDR1 GTSNPN, CDR2 SVGIG (reference sequence). The CDR3 DNA reads as TGTGCCTGGAGTGTACGTCTCTACGAGCAGTACTTC. Its protein product is CAWSVRLYEQYF.

This clonotype was picked up many times. This sequence joins TRBV9 and TRBJ2-1; TRBD1 aligns across 7 bases. The V and J ends lost 3 bases and 10 bases, in that order; junction bases with no gene match: 4. The germline gives CDR1 SGDLS, CDR2 YYNGEE. The CDR3 totals 12 residues. CDR3 loop: CASSDDREEQFF. The CDR3 DNA reads as TGTGCCAGCAGCGACGACAGGGAAGAGCAGTTCTTC.

Many counts were recorded for this clonotype. The chain has TRBV6-2 or TRBV6-3 and TRBJ2-7, with 8 bases lining up with TRBD2. CDR1 is MNHEY, CDR2 SVGEGT, per germline. Germline trimming cut 6 bases from V and 2 bases from J; bases unmatched to any gene: 3. The CDR3 has 13 residues. The CDR3 spells CASSRGLAYEQYF. The CDR3, as DNA: TGTGCCAGCAGCCGGGGACTAGCCTACGAGCAGTACTTC.

In its sample, this clonotype was seen many times. CDR3 sequence reads: CASSLTTGSNYGYTF. The CDR3 DNA sequence: TGTGCCAGCAGTCTTACGACAGGCTCTAACTATGGCTACACCTTC. The rearrangement links TRBV7-2 to TRBJ1-2; D is possibly TRBD1 (6 bases). The CDR3 is made up of 15 amino acids. CDR1 is SGHTA, CDR2 FQGNSA, per germline. Trimming cost V 6 bases and J 0 bases, with 14 bases left between them.

This clonotype occurred a few times. This sequence joins TRBV7-2 and TRBJ1-1; the match to TRBD1 covers 9 bases. Germline V gene sequence: CDR1 SGHTA, CDR2 FQGNSA. This CDR3 is 13 amino acids long. The V gene end was trimmed by 6 bases and the J gene end by 10 bases; junction bases not matched to a gene: 9. For the CDR3, the DNA is TGTGCCAGCAGGCGACCGGGACAGGGACTAGCTTTCTTT. It is translated as CASRRPGQGLAFF.

This clonotype was picked up one time. This may come from a read error, since a much larger clone is one base off. V and J are TRBV6-5 and TRBJ2-2; D not certain. CDR3 length: 11 residues. V was cut by 11 bases and J by 7 bases, with 11 bases left in between. Per germline, CDR1 MNHEY and CDR2 SVGAGI. In DNA form, the CDR3 reads TGTGCCTGCGTTGGTGACGGGGAGCTGTTTTTT. As protein: CACVGDGELFF.

This CDR3 is CASSFSAGGGEQYF. CDR3 nucleotide sequence: TGTGCCAGCAGTTTTTCTGCAGGGGGCGGCGAGCAGTACTTC. The genes are TRBV27 and TRBJ2-7; TRBD1 aligns across 8 bases. Germline-derived CDR1 and CDR2 are MNHEY and SMNVEV (reference sequence). With V trimmed by 3 bases and J by 6 bases, 7 bases remained unmatched. CDR3 length equals 14 residues.

The chain employs TRBV27 and TRBJ2-1; 13 positions agree with TRBD2. This CDR3 is built from 14 residues. Germline assignment: CDR1 MNHEY and CDR2 SMNVEV (reference sequence). Germline trimming cut 8 bases from V and 9 bases from J; bases unmatched to any gene: 7. CDR3 coding DNA: TGTGCCAGCCGATCCGGGACTAGCGGGACTGAGCAGTTCTTC. Its translation is CASRSGTSGTEQFF.

On this clonotype itself: This clone may be a read error of a much larger clone one base away. CDR3 region: CASTAHNGRRSNNEQFF. The CDR3 DNA follows: TGTGCCAGCACCGCTCACAATGGGAGACGTTCAAACAATGAGCAGTTCTTC. The V and J genes are TRBV12-3 or TRBV12-4 and TRBJ2-1; tentatively, D is TRBD2 (5 bases). The V end lost 7 bases, the J end lost 5 bases, and 24 bases lay between the germline ends. The CDR3 is 17 residues long.

About this clonotype: This may be a read error, as it is one base from a much larger clone. This chain connects TRBV27 to TRBJ2-2, with 10 bases fitting TRBD1. CDR3 size: 17 residues. V lost 5 bases and J lost 9; bases outside the gene matches: 15. CDR1 MNHEY and CDR2 SMNVEV come from the germline V gene (reference sequence). For the CDR3, the DNA is TGTGCCAGCAGTATCGGTCCGGGACAGGGGAAGTCCTGGGAGCTGTTTTTT. Translated: CASSIGPGQGKSWELFF.

This clonotype appeared many times. The rearrangement joins TRBV29-1 to TRBJ2-1; 9 bases match TRBD1. J lost 5 bases, V lost 6 bases, and 11 bases had no gene match. This CDR3 is built from 15 residues. CDR1 and CDR2 (germline): SQVTM, ANQGSEA. The CDR3 spells CSVDSQGALHNEQFF. CDR3 sequence (DNA): TGCAGCGTAGATTCACAGGGGGCCCTGCACAATGAGCAGTTCTTC.

Points on this clonotype: This may stem from a read error, because a much larger clone lies one nucleotide away. The chain recombines TRBV10-1 with TRBJ2-1; 9 bases align to TRBD2. Trimming at V came to 3 bases and at J to 0 bases, leaving 3 bases not matched to a gene. The CDR3 runs to 16 residues. Germline values: CDR1 WNHNN, CDR2 SYGVQD (reference sequence). CDR3 nucleotides: TGCGCCAGCAGTGATATTAGCGGGAGCTCCTACAATGAGCAGTTCTTC. Its protein product is CASSDISGSSYNEQFF.

This clonotype was seen at least ten times. The gene calls are TRBV12-3 or TRBV12-4 and TRBJ2-3; TRBD2 matches 10 bases. The CDR3 is 14 residues long. J lost 5 bases, V lost 7 bases, and 6 bases had no gene match. The CDR3 DNA sequence: TGTGCCAGCATTCTAGCGGGAGTGGTAGATACGCAGTATTTT. It codes for CASILAGVVDTQYF.

This clonotype was recorded many times. CDR3 in DNA: TGTGCCAGCAGTTTGATGGGGCGTGGGGCCAACGTCCTGACTTTC. Translated, it gives CASSLMGRGANVLTF. The chain combines TRBV27 with TRBJ2-6, with D maybe TRBD1 (5 bases). The V gene lost 3 bases and the J gene lost 3 bases, with 9 bases spanning the gap. CDR3 size: 15 residues. Germline CDR1 and CDR2: MNHEY and SMNVEV (reference sequence).

The chain recombines TRBV6-5 with TRBJ2-7; D possibly uses TRBD1 or TRBD2 (5 bases each). V was shortened by 2 bases and J by 5 bases, with 10 bases between the two germline ends. Germline CDR1 and CDR2: MNHEY and SVGAGI. The CDR3 consists of 13 residues. CDR3 coding DNA: TGTGCCAGCAGTTACCGGGGCAGCAACGAGCAGTACTTC. It yields the protein CASSYRGSNEQYF.

The chain joins TRBV20-1 to TRBJ2-2, with D unresolved. V was trimmed by 6 bases and J by 7 bases, leaving 9 bases between them. CDR3 size: 11 residues. CDR1 and CDR2 (germline): DFQATT, SNEGSKA (reference sequence). The CDR3 spells CSASEDGELFF. CDR3 bases: TGCAGTGCCAGCGAGGACGGGGAGCTGTTTTTT.

This clonotype was counted only a few times. V gene TRBV29-1 combines with J gene TRBJ2-7; perhaps TRBD1 as D (5 bases). Trimming took 7 bases from V and 1 from J, leaving 8 bases between them. CDR1 SQVTM and CDR2 ANQGSEA come from the germline V gene. The CDR3 loop spans 11 amino acids. The CDR3 DNA sequence: TGCAGCGGGGGCTTTTCCTACGAGCAGTACTTC. Protein sequence: CSGGFSYEQYF.

This clonotype came up many times. This sequence joins TRBV20-1 and TRBJ1-5; D is perhaps TRBD1 (5 bases). The CDR3 covers 13 residues. V was clipped by 6 bases and J by 2 bases, with 11 bases between them. Germline CDR1 DFQATT, CDR2 SNEGSKA (reference sequence). CDR3 DNA sequence: TGCAGTGCCCTCAGGGATGGCAATCAGCCCCAGCATTTT. Amino acid sequence: CSALRDGNQPQHF.

This clonotype was observed a few times. The DNA is left out, because the CDR3 cannot be placed on it with certainty; the CDR3 is given as TCRdb lists it. The V gene is TRBV12-3 or TRBV12-4, the J gene TRBJ2-7. The CDR3 length is 12 residues, termini included. The CDR3 protein is CASSTSYYEQYF.

This clonotype turned up a few times. The J gene is TRBJ2-1, the V gene TRBV19, with TRBD2 matching over 7 bases. The CDR3 runs to 15 residues. Germline CDR1 LNHDA, CDR2 SQIVND (reference sequence). V was pared by 3 bases and J by 4 bases, with 6 bases of the junction left unmatched. CDR3 sequence (DNA): TGTGCCAGTAGTATTAGCGGGCCCATTTACAATGAGCAGTTCTTC. Encoded protein: CASSISGPIYNEQFF.

This clonotype was counted at least ten times. The chain employs TRBV19 and TRBJ1-1; D may be TRBD1 (6 bases). The CDR3 is made up of 14 amino acids. The germline gives CDR1 LNHDA, CDR2 SQIVND (reference sequence). Trimming left V 4 bases short and J 1 base short, with 10 bases between. CDR3 nucleotide sequence: TGTGCCAGTAGTACCCAGGGGTCGAACACTGAAGCTTTCTTT. It encodes CASSTQGSNTEAFF.